The subject of this entry is one TCR beta chain. Per the authors' pipeline: Estimation of nucleated cell counts was performed using reference gene primer amplification. Sequenced by immunoSEQ multiplex PCR; TCRdb stores in-frame clones only, minus some. V, J and clone size are those of that table, while D and trimming were read from the DNA. The data show about 98,000 clones, more than 75% seen once. Germline CDR1 PRHDT, CDR2 FYEKMQ (reference sequence). V lost 0 bases, J lost 1 base, and 18 bases lay in between. The CDR3 runs to 18 residues. This entry belongs to a study of blood T cell repertoires in COVID-19. Study overall: From the United States, Italy and Spain came samples of acute and convalescent COVID-19. Sample material is recorded as cDNA or gDNA derived from T cells, B-cell-depleted T cells, or PBMCs.

The chain uses TRBV13 and TRBJ2-5; TRBD2 is a possible D gene (7 bases). The source is a man aged 50 or older with acute or convalescent COVID-19. The sample taken for sequencing was peripheral blood. In DNA form, the CDR3 reads TGTGCCAGCAGCTTAGGGTCAGGGGAGGGTCTTGGCCAAGAGACCCAGTACTTC. The encoded protein is CASSLGSGEGLGQETQYF.